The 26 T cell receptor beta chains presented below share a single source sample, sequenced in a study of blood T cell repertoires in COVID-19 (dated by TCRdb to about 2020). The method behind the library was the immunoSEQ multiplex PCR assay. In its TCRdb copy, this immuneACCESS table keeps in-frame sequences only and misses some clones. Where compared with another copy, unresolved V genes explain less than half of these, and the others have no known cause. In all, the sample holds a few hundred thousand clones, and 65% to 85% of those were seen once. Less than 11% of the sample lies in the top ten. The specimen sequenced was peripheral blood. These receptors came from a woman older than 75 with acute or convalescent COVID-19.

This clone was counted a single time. DNA of the CDR3: TGTGCCAGCAGATACTCGGGGGGGTATGGACAGCCCCAGCATTTT. Protein product: CASRYSGGYGQPQHF. The J gene is TRBJ1-5, the V gene TRBV28, with TRBD1 as a possible D gene (5 bases). V gave up 6 bases and J gave up 7 bases, with 19 bases separating them. CDR1 and CDR2 from the germline V gene are MDHEN and SYDVKM. The CDR3 loop spans 15 amino acids.

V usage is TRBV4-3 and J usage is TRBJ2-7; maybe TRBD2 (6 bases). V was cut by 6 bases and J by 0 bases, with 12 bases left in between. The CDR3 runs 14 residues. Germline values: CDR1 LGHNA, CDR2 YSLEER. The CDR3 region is CASRTSWNSYEQYF. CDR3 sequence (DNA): TGCGCCAGCAGGACTAGTTGGAACTCCTACGAGCAGTACTTC.

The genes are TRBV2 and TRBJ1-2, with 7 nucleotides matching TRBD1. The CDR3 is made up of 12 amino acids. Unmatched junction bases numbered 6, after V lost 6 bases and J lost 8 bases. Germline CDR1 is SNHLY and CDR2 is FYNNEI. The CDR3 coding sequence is TGTGCCAGCAGAACAGGGGAAGGCGGCTACACCTTC. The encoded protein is CASRTGEGGYTF.

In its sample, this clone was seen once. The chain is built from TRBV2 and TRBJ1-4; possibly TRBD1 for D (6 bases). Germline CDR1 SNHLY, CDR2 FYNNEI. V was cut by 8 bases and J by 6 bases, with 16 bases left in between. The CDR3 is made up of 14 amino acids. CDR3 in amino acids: CASGRQARHEKLFF. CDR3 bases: TGTGCCAGCGGGAGACAGGCCAGACATGAAAAACTGTTTTTT.

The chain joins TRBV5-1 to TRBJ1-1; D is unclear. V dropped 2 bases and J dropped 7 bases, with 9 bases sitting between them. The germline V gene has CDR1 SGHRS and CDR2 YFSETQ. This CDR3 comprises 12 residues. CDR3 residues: CASSFEYGEAFF. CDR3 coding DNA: TGCGCCAGCAGCTTTGAGTACGGTGAAGCTTTCTTT.

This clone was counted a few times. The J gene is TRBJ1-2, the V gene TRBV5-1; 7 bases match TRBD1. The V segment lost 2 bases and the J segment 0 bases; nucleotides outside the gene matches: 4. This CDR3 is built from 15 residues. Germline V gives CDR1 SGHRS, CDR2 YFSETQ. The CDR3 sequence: CASSFDRDANYGYTF. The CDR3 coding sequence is TGCGCCAGCAGCTTCGACAGGGATGCTAACTATGGCTACACCTTC.

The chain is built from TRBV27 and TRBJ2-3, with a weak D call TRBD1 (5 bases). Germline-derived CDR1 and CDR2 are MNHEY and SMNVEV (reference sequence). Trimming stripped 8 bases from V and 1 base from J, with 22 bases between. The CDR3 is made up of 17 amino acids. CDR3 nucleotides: TGTGCCAGCGGTAGTCTAAGGGGCAGGGTGGGCACAGATACGCAGTATTTT. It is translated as CASGSLRGRVGTDTQYF.

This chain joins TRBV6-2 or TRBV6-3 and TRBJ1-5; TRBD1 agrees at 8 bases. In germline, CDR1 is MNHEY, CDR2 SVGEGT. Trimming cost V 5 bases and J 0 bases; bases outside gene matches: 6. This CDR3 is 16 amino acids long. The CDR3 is CASSTWTGRSNQPQHF. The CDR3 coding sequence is TGTGCCAGCAGTACTTGGACAGGGCGTAGCAATCAGCCCCAGCATTTT.

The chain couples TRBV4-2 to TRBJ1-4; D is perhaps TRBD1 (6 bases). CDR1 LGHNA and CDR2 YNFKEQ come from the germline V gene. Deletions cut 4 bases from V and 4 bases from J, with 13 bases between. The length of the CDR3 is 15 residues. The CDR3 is CASSPRQGLNEKLFF. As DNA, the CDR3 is TGTGCCAGCAGCCCCCGTCAGGGGCTTAATGAAAAACTGTTTTTT.

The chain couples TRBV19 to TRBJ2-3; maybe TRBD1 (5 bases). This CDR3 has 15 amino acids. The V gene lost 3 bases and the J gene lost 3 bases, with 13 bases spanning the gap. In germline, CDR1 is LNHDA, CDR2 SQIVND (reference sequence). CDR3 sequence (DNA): TGTGCCAGTAGTATGATCGTCGGACAAACAGATACGCAGTATTTT. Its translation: CASSMIVGQTDTQYF. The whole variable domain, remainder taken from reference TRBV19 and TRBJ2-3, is DGGITQSPKYLFRKEGQNVTLSCEQNLNHDAMYWYRQDPGQGLRLIYYSQIVNDFQKGDIAEGYSVSREKKESFPLTVTSAQKNPTAFYLCASSMIVGQTDTQYFGPGTRLTVL.

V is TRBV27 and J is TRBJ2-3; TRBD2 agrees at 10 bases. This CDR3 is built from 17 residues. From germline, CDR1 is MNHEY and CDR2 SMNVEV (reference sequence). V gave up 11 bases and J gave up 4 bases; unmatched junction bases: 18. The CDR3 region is CASGRRLAGAWADTQYF. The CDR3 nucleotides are TGTGCCTCGGGTCGGCGCCTAGCGGGGGCGTGGGCAGATACGCAGTATTTT.

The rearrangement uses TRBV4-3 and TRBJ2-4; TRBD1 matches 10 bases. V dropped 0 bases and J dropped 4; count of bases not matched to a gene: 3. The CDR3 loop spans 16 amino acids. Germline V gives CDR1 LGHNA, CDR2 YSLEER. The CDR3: CASSQETGGAKNIQYF. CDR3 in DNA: TGCGCCAGCAGCCAAGAGACAGGGGGCGCAAAAAACATTCAGTACTTC.

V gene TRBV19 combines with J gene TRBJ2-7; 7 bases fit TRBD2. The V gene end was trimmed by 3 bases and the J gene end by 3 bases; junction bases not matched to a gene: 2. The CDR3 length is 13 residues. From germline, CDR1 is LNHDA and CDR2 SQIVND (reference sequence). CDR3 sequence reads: CASSIGGIYEQYF. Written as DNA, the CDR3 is TGTGCCAGTAGTATCGGGGGGATCTACGAGCAGTACTTC.

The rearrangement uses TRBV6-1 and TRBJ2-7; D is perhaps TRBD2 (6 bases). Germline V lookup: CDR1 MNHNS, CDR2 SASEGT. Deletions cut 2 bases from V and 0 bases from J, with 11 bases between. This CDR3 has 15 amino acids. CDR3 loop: CASSERRTNSYEQYF. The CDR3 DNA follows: TGTGCCAGCAGTGAAAGAAGGACTAACTCCTACGAGCAGTACTTC.

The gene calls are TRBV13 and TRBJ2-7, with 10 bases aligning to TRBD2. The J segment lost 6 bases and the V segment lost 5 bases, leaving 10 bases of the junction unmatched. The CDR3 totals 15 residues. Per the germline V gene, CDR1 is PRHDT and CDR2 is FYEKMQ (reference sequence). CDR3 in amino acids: CASSPSRAGGLEQYF. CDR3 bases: TGTGCCAGCAGCCCCTCCAGAGCGGGAGGGCTCGAGCAGTACTTC.

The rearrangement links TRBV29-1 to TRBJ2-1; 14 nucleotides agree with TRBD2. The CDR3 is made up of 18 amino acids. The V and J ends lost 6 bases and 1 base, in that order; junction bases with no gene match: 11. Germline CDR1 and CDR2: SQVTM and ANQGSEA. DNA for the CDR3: TGCAGCGTCATGGGACTAGCGGGAGAAGGTGGTTCCTACAATGAGCAGTTCTTC. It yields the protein CSVMGLAGEGGSYNEQFF.

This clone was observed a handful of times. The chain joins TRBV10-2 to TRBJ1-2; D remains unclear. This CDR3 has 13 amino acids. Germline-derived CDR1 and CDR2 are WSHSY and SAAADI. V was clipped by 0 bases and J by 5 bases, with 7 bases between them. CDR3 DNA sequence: TGCGCCAGCAGTGAGTCGGCGGCATATGGCTACACCTTC. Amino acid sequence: CASSESAAYGYTF.

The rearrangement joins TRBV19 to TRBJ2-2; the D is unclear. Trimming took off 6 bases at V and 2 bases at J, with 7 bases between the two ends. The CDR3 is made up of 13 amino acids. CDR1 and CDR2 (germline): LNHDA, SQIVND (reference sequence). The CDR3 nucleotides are TGTGCCAGTAGGACTCTTAACACCGGGGAGCTGTTTTTT. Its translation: CASRTLNTGELFF.

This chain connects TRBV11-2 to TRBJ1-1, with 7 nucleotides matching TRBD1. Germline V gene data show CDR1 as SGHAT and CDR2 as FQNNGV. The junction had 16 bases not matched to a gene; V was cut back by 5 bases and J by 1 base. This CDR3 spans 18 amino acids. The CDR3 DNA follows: TGTGCCAGCAGCATGGTCGGACAGGAGGGTTTTAAGAACACTGAAGCTTTCTTT. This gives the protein CASSMVGQEGFKNTEAFF.

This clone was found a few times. This chain's CDR3 is CASSPLTGSGYTF. The CDR3 region has the DNA TGTGCCAGCAGTCCTCTTACAGGGTCTGGCTACACCTTC. The chain carries TRBV12-3 or TRBV12-4 and TRBJ1-2, with a weak D call TRBD1 (6 bases). The CDR3 loop spans 13 amino acids. V lost 5 bases and J lost 7, with 14 bases in between.

The DNA for the CDR3 is TGTGCCAGCAGCCAAGCAGGGGCTATCTACGAGCAGTACTTC. This codes for CASSQAGAIYEQYF. The V gene is TRBV4-2, the J gene TRBJ2-7; D is possibly TRBD1 (6 bases). This CDR3 is 14 amino acids long. The V gene's germline CDR1 is LGHNA and CDR2 YNFKEQ. Trimming removed 1 base at V and 3 bases at J, with 10 bases between.

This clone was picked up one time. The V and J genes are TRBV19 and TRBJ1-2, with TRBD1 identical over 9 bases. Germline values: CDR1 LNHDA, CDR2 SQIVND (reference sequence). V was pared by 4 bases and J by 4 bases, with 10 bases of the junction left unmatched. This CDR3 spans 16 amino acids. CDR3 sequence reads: CASSTSFGQGSYGYTF. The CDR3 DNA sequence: TGTGCCAGTAGTACCTCGTTCGGACAGGGGAGCTATGGCTACACCTTC.

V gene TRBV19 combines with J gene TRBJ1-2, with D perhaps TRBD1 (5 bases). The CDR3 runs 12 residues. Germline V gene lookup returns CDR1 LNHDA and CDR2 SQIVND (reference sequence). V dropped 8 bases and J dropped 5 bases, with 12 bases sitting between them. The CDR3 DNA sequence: TGTGCCAGTGGGGCCGGGGGGTATGGCTACACCTTC. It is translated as CASGAGGYGYTF. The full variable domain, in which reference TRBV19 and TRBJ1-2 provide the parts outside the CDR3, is DGGITQSPKYLFRKEGQNVTLSCEQNLNHDAMYWYRQDPGQGLRLIYYSQIVNDFQKGDIAEGYSVSREKKESFPLTVTSAQKNPTAFYLCASGAGGYGYTFGSGTRLTVV.

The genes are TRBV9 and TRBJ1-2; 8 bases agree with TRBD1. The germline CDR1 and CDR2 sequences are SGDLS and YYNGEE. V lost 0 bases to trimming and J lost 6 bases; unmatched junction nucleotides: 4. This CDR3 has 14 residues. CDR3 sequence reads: CASSVATTGDGYTF. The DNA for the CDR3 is TGTGCCAGCAGCGTAGCTACGACAGGGGATGGCTACACCTTC.

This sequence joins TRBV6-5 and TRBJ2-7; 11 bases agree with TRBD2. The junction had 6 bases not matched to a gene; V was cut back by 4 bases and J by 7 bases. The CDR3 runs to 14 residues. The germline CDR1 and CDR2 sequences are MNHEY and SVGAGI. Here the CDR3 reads CASSSSGGSGEQYF. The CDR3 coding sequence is TGTGCCAGCAGTTCTAGCGGGGGGTCTGGAGAGCAGTACTTC.

CDR3 sequence: CASTMGSSNEKLFF. The CDR3 DNA reads TGTGCCAGCACCATGGGGAGTTCGAATGAAAAACTGTTTTTT. The V and J genes are TRBV6-5 and TRBJ1-4; D gene unclear. Germline V gives CDR1 MNHEY, CDR2 SVGAGI. The CDR3 covers 14 residues. V was trimmed by 7 bases and J by 5 bases, leaving 14 bases between them.